This entry lists 32 T cell receptor beta chains sequenced from one sample in a study of blood T cell repertoires in COVID-19 (dated by TCRdb to 2020 to 2021). The method was the immunoSEQ multiplex PCR assay. Sourced from immuneACCESS, this table was stored by TCRdb with only in-frame sequences that have V and J called. A share of the clones is absent; for the studies checked, an unresolved V gene accounts for under half, and the remainder has no known explanation. In all, the sample holds 55,000 to 70,000 clones, and around 79% of those were seen once. The ten largest make up 4.9% of the sample. Specimen: peripheral blood. The receptor set was obtained from a human donor in a cohort sampled during active COVID-19.

The V call is TRBV5-1, the J call TRBJ2-1, with 10 positions matching TRBD2. Trimming at V came to 1 base and at J to 1 base, leaving 8 bases not matched to a gene. This CDR3 has 18 residues. The V gene's germline CDR1 is SGHRS and CDR2 YFSETQ. This CDR3 reads CASSLFWTGLASYNEQFF. CDR3 bases: TGCGCCAGCAGCTTGTTCTGGACGGGACTAGCGTCCTACAATGAGCAGTTCTTC.

The CDR3 region is CASSSGLLYEQYF. CDR3 nucleotide sequence: TGTGCCAGCAGCTCGGGACTTTTGTACGAGCAGTACTTC. This chain joins TRBV13 and TRBJ2-7; maybe TRBD2 (6 bases). Germline loops: CDR1 PRHDT, CDR2 FYEKMQ (reference sequence). Trimming cost V 4 bases and J 4 bases, with 11 bases left between them. The CDR3 has 13 amino acids. Combining the CDR3 with reference TRBV13 and TRBJ2-7 gives the whole variable domain AAGVIQSPRHLIKEKRETATLKCYPIPRHDTVYWYQQGPGQDPQFLISFYEKMQSDKGSIPDRFSAQQFSDYHSELNMSSLELGDSALYFCASSSGLLYEQYFGPGTRLTVT.

The V gene is TRBV2, the J gene TRBJ1-5; D is perhaps TRBD1 (5 bases). The length of the CDR3 is 15 residues. V shed 6 bases and J shed 0 bases, with 12 bases lying between them. Germline lookup yields CDR1 SNHLY and CDR2 FYNNEI. DNA of the CDR3: TGTGCCAGCAGGGCGGGGGGAAATAGCAATCAGCCCCAGCATTTT. The encoded protein is CASRAGGNSNQPQHF.

The chain couples TRBV7-2 to TRBJ2-5; TRBD1 agrees at 8 bases. Germline V gene lookup returns CDR1 SGHTA and CDR2 FQGNSA. The CDR3 has 16 amino acids. V trimming: 1 base; J trimming: 4 bases; junction bases outside the gene matches: 8. CDR3 nucleotide sequence: TGTGCCAGCAGCTTAGGGTCAGGGGGCATACGAGAGACCCAGTACTTC. This encodes CASSLGSGGIRETQYF.

V is TRBV29-1 and J is TRBJ1-2; D not resolved. Trimming stripped 5 bases from V and 8 bases from J, with 24 bases between. The CDR3 is 15 residues long. Germline values: CDR1 SQVTM, CDR2 ANQGSEA. The DNA of the CDR3 is TGCAGCGTTTCACGAGCCTCGGGGTCGAATCGGGGCTACACCTTC. Its protein is CSVSRASGSNRGYTF.

The chain uses TRBV6-5 and TRBJ1-1; no clear D. The CDR3 sequence is 13 residues long. V was pared by 10 bases and J by 7 bases, with 19 bases between. Germline V lookup: CDR1 MNHEY, CDR2 SVGAGI. The CDR3 nucleotides read TGTGCCACCATTAGTAAACGAGATTTTGAAGCTTTCTTT. Residues: CATISKRDFEAFF.

The chain couples TRBV11-3 to TRBJ1-3; D not certain. Trimming removed 1 base from V and 2 bases from J, with 9 bases in between. The CDR3 loop spans 15 amino acids. Germline V CDR1 and CDR2: SGHNT, YENEEA. CDR3 sequence reads: CASSLARLTGNTIYF. In nucleotides, the CDR3 is TGTGCCAGCAGCTTAGCCAGACTAACTGGAAACACCATATATTTT.

The chain couples TRBV4-3 to TRBJ2-7; D is unclear. The germline gives CDR1 LGHNA, CDR2 YSLEER. V shed 4 bases and J shed 0 bases, with 10 bases lying between them. The CDR3 spans 14 residues. The CDR3 loop reads CASSLQRSSYEQYF. The CDR3 DNA reads TGCGCCAGCAGCCTCCAGAGGAGCTCCTACGAGCAGTACTTC.

The chain combines TRBV7-2 with TRBJ1-4, with 10 positions matching TRBD1. Germline CDR1 SGHTA, CDR2 FQGNSA. The V gene end was trimmed by 4 bases and the J gene end by 6 bases; junction bases not matched to a gene: 5. CDR3 size: 15 residues. The CDR3 sequence is CASSWTGGGYEKLFF. Written as DNA, the CDR3 is TGTGCCAGCAGCTGGACAGGGGGAGGTTATGAAAAACTGTTTTTT.

This clone was observed a few times. This chain joins TRBV5-4 and TRBJ2-7, with D hard to call. Per the germline V gene, CDR1 is SGHNT and CDR2 is YYREEE (reference sequence). V lost 0 bases and J 2 bases, leaving 6 bases between the germline ends. CDR3 length: 13 amino acids. The CDR3 DNA sequence: TGTGCCAGCAGCTTGGGCAGAACCTACGAGCAGTACTTC. The encoded protein is CASSLGRTYEQYF.

V usage is TRBV19 and J usage is TRBJ1-4, with D tentatively TRBD1 (5 bases). The CDR3 consists of 13 residues. Germline loops: CDR1 LNHDA, CDR2 SQIVND (reference sequence). V was pared by 3 bases and J by 5 bases, with 7 bases between. The DNA of the CDR3 is TGTGCCAGTAGTATCCACAGGAATGAAAAACTGTTTTTT. It translates to CASSIHRNEKLFF.

By share, this clone ranks as medium-sized. This rearrangement joins TRBV27 to TRBJ1-5; 7 bases agree with TRBD1. After removal of 5 bases from V and 11 bases from J, the junction contained 12 bases not matched to a gene. CDR3 length equals 14 residues. The germline CDR1 and CDR2 sequences are MNHEY and SMNVEV (reference sequence). As DNA, the CDR3 is TGTGCCAGCAGTCCCCGGGACAGCCAGGAGACCCAGCATTTT. Protein sequence: CASSPRDSQETQHF.

In this sample, this clone turned up a few times. The chain joins TRBV10-3 to TRBJ1-5; the D gene is possibly TRBD1 (5 bases). Germline-derived CDR1 and CDR2 are ENHRY and SYGVKD. Trimming cost V 2 bases and J 0 bases, with 8 bases left between them. The CDR3 is 15 amino acids. The CDR3: CAISERGYSNQPQHF. The CDR3 DNA sequence: TGTGCCATCAGTGAGCGGGGGTATAGCAATCAGCCCCAGCATTTT.

The rearrangement joins TRBV30 to TRBJ1-5; D is unclear. Trimming removed 5 bases from V and 11 bases from J, with 25 bases in between. Germline lookup yields CDR1 GTSNPN and CDR2 SVGIG (reference sequence). This CDR3 region has 15 residues. The CDR3 DNA sequence: TGTGCCTGGGCTGTAGCAACGGGAGGTGGATCAGCCCAGCATTTT. This sequence encodes CAWAVATGGGSAQHF.

This sequence joins TRBV9 and TRBJ2-7; D gene ambiguous. Germline CDR1 SGDLS, CDR2 YYNGEE. The V end was cut by 0 bases, the J end by 4 bases, with 8 bases between. The CDR3 has 13 amino acids. CDR3 nucleotides: TGTGCCAGCAGCGTAGCTGACACTTACGAGCAGTACTTC. Translation: CASSVADTYEQYF.

The rearrangement links TRBV9 to TRBJ2-3, with 15 bases fitting TRBD2. Trimming took 3 bases from V and 2 from J; bases not matched to a gene: 4. The CDR3 is made up of 17 amino acids. CDR1 is SGDLS and CDR2 is YYNGEE in the germline V gene. CDR3 sequence reads: CASSAGLAGGPTDTQYF. For the CDR3, the DNA is TGTGCCAGCAGCGCTGGACTAGCGGGGGGGCCCACAGATACGCAGTATTTT.

This clone was found a few times. This chain links TRBV6-6 with TRBJ1-2, with 8 bases fitting TRBD1. J was trimmed by 1 base and V by 7 bases; bases with no gene match: 11. CDR3 length: 16 amino acids. The V gene's germline CDR1 is MNHNY and CDR2 SVGAGI (reference sequence). CDR3 nucleotide sequence: TGTGCCAGCACCTACACCGGGACAGGCCTTAACTATGGCTACACCTTC. This gives the protein CASTYTGTGLNYGYTF.

The table lists this clone with a few counts. The same CDR3 can be traced to other DNA sequences in this sample. The chain joins TRBV6-5 to TRBJ1-2; 9 bases line up with TRBD1. The CDR3 runs to 12 residues. The trim removed 7 bases at V and 7 bases at J, leaving 4 bases unmatched. CDR1 and CDR2 (germline): MNHEY, SVGAGI. DNA of the CDR3: TGTGCCAGCACGACAGGGGGGCTTGGCTACACCTTC. Encoded protein: CASTTGGLGYTF.

The gene calls are TRBV3-1 (or the pseudogene TRBV3-2) and TRBJ1-5, with 8 bases fitting TRBD1. The CDR3 totals 14 residues. Germline assignment: CDR1 LGHDT and CDR2 YNNKEL (reference sequence). The V segment lost 4 bases and the J segment 5 bases; nucleotides outside the gene matches: 4. In nucleotides, the CDR3 is TGTGCCAGCAGCCGGACAGGGAGGGATCAGCCCCAGCATTTT. Its translation is CASSRTGRDQPQHF.

The CDR3 DNA reads TGTGCCAGTAGTGTGCGAAGACAAGAGACCCAGTACTTC. Translation gives CASSVRRQETQYF. V gene TRBV19 combines with J gene TRBJ2-5; no reliable D call. Germline lookup yields CDR1 LNHDA and CDR2 SQIVND (reference sequence). V was pared by 5 bases and J by 2 bases, with 9 bases between. The CDR3 has 13 residues.

J is TRBJ2-7 and V is TRBV7-8; 7 positions agree with TRBD2. The CDR3 totals 15 residues. V trimming: 2 bases; J trimming: 4 bases; junction bases outside the gene matches: 8. Germline lookup yields CDR1 SGHVS and CDR2 FQNEAQ. The CDR3 DNA sequence: TGTGCCAGCAGCTTAATCGGGGGAGGGTCTTACGAGCAGTACTTC. Encoded protein: CASSLIGGGSYEQYF.

J is TRBJ2-7 and V is TRBV7-7; 14 bases fit TRBD2. Germline V gene sequence: CDR1 SSHAT, CDR2 FNYEAQ (reference sequence). With 1 base clipped from V and 0 bases from J, the junction kept 14 bases outside the gene matches. The CDR3 is 21 amino acids. CDR3 amino acids: CASSLEGGGLAGDKSSYEQYF. CDR3 sequence (DNA): TGTGCCAGCAGCTTAGAAGGGGGGGGACTAGCGGGAGACAAGAGCTCCTACGAGCAGTACTTC.

The chain is built from TRBV28 and TRBJ1-1; D perhaps matches TRBD1 (5 bases). Germline V gives CDR1 MDHEN, CDR2 SYDVKM. CDR3 length: 15 residues. V lost 3 bases and J 4 bases, leaving 15 bases between the germline ends. This CDR3 reads CASSFNGGRSTEAFF. Here the CDR3 DNA reads TGTGCCAGCAGTTTTAACGGGGGAAGGAGCACTGAAGCTTTCTTT.

The genes are TRBV19 and TRBJ2-7; the D gene is possibly TRBD2 (5 bases). The ends were cut back, 5 bases at V and 4 bases at J, with 15 bases in the middle. Germline CDR1 is LNHDA and CDR2 is SQIVND (reference sequence). This CDR3 is built from 14 residues. Here the CDR3 reads CASSPREGVYEQYF. The CDR3, as DNA: TGTGCCAGTAGTCCCCGGGAAGGAGTATACGAGCAGTACTTC.

The V and J genes are TRBV29-1 and TRBJ2-7, with no clear D. Germline lookup yields CDR1 SQVTM and CDR2 ANQGSEA. This CDR3 is 13 amino acids long. Trimming cost V 8 bases and J 2 bases, with 16 bases left between them. CDR3 protein: CSITESNTYEQYF. The DNA for the CDR3 is TGCAGCATAACAGAATCCAATACCTACGAGCAGTACTTC.

The chain couples TRBV27 to TRBJ2-6; D not certain. This CDR3 has 16 amino acids. Per the germline V gene, CDR1 is MNHEY and CDR2 is SMNVEV (reference sequence). V lost 1 base and J lost 4, with 11 bases in between. DNA for the CDR3: TGTGCCAGCAGTTTATTCTTTGTCTTGGGGGCCAACGTCCTGACTTTC. Its protein is CASSLFFVLGANVLTF.

The chain recombines TRBV6-5 with TRBJ1-4; maybe TRBD1 (5 bases). The CDR3 covers 14 residues. Per germline, CDR1 MNHEY and CDR2 SVGAGI. The ends were cut back, 4 bases at V and 7 bases at J, with 13 bases in the middle. The CDR3 nucleotides are TGTGCCAGCAGTTTCAGGGTGAACGGTGAAAAACTGTTTTTT. Encoded protein: CASSFRVNGEKLFF.

This sequence joins TRBV18 and TRBJ2-7, with 9 bases aligning to TRBD1. CDR1 is KGHSH and CDR2 is LQKENI in the germline V gene. V was pared by 3 bases and J by 4 bases, with 4 bases of the junction left unmatched. This CDR3 spans 14 amino acids. The chain's CDR3 is CASSPGTGIYEQYF. Written as DNA, the CDR3 is TGTGCCAGCTCACCCGGGACAGGGATTTACGAGCAGTACTTC.

The chain has TRBV18 and TRBJ1-2; 8 bases map to TRBD1. The CDR3 extends over 16 amino acids. V trimming: 4 bases; J trimming: 3 bases; junction bases outside the gene matches: 10. Germline V lookup: CDR1 KGHSH, CDR2 LQKENI. CDR3 protein: CASSLTGTGSYYGYTF. DNA of the CDR3: TGTGCCAGCTCACTAACCGGGACAGGTTCCTACTATGGCTACACCTTC. Full variable domain (rest looked up from reference TRBV18 and TRBJ1-2): NAGVMQNPRHLVRRRGQEARLRCSPMKGHSHVYWYRQLPEEGLKFMVYLQKENIIDESGMPKERFSAEFPKEGPSILRIQQVVRGDSAAYFCASSLTGTGSYYGYTFGSGTRLTVV.

The rearrangement links TRBV18 to TRBJ2-7, with D possibly TRBD1 on 5 matching bases. The CDR3 runs to 14 residues. Germline CDR1 and CDR2: KGHSH and LQKENI. The V gene lost 2 bases and the J gene lost 2 bases, with 10 bases spanning the gap. CDR3 coding DNA: TGTGCCAGCTCACCAGAGCAGGGAACCTACGAGCAGTACTTC. Translation gives CASSPEQGTYEQYF.

This clone was seen a single time. The CDR3 sequence: CASSLTGGHGGYTF. The CDR3 DNA sequence: TGTGCCAGCAGTTTGACAGGGGGCCACGGTGGCTACACCTTC. The chain carries TRBV6-5 and TRBJ1-2; 10 nucleotides agree with TRBD1. Trimming at V came to 4 bases and at J to 7 bases, leaving 6 bases not matched to a gene. Germline lookup yields CDR1 MNHEY and CDR2 SVGAGI. The CDR3 totals 14 residues.

The chain links TRBV5-1 to TRBJ2-7; D possibly corresponds to TRBD2 (6 bases). The CDR3 runs 16 residues. V lost 4 bases and J lost 7, with 24 bases in between. Germline CDR1 is SGHRS and CDR2 is YFSETQ. CDR3 region: CASSGDLGPFFIEQYF. The CDR3 region has the DNA TGCGCCAGCAGCGGGGACTTGGGACCGTTCTTTATAGAGCAGTACTTC.